This T cell receptor (beta chain) originates from a study of blood T cell repertoires in COVID-19. Background on the study: COVID-19 samples, acute and convalescent, were from the United States, Italy and Spain. Nucleic acid was either cDNA or gDNA, and it came from T cells, B-cell-depleted T cells, or PBMCs.

The Seattle patients, enrolled during active infection, were followed longitudinally. V shed 7 bases and J shed 2 bases, with 18 bases lying between them. Per the germline V gene, CDR1 is LNHDA and CDR2 is SQIVND (reference sequence). The CDR3 extends over 16 amino acids. The protocol was immunoSEQ multiplex PCR, while the TCRdb copy is restricted to in-frame clones and leaves out a portion. The table records about 170,000 clones, about nine tenths of them present only once. The specimen sequenced was peripheral blood. The TCR originated in a man younger than 35 with COVID-19, enrolled during active disease. The genes are TRBV19 and TRBJ2-1, with D perhaps matching TRBD1 (6 bases). DNA of the CDR3: TGTGCCAGTACGAACGAACAGGGTTTGGCCTACAATGAGCAGTTCTTC. Its protein is CASTNEQGLAYNEQFF.